The next 12 T cell receptor beta chains were all read from a single sample in a study of OX40 agonist ivuxolimab in advanced cancers. Clones were sequenced by immunoSEQ multiplex PCR, and TCRdb holds only the in-frame ones, with some missing. The table records 20,000 to 25,000 clones, around 85% of them present only once. Specimen: CD4+ or CD8+ T cells sorted from blood, collected in a trial of the OX40 agonist ivuxolimab. These receptors all come from an adult with an advanced solid tumor such as melanoma, head and neck, liver or kidney cancer.

CDR3 protein: CASSVAYRDTIYF. In DNA form, the CDR3 reads TGTGCCAGCAGCGTAGCTTACCGGGACACCATATATTTT. The chain has TRBV9 and TRBJ1-3; D not resolved. Germline values: CDR1 SGDLS, CDR2 YYNGEE. This CDR3 contains 13 residues. Trimming cost V 0 bases and J 8 bases, with 9 bases left between them.

V gene TRBV6-5 combines with J gene TRBJ2-7, with D unclear. Germline loops: CDR1 MNHEY, CDR2 SVGAGI. V shed 6 bases and J shed 9 bases, with 15 bases lying between them. The CDR3 loop spans 12 amino acids. Here the CDR3 DNA reads TGTGCCAGCAGACGGACCCAGGACGCGCAGTACTTC. It yields the protein CASRRTQDAQYF.

The J gene is TRBJ1-1, the V gene TRBV5-6, with D unclear. CDR1 is SGHDT, CDR2 YYEEEE, per germline. Trimming took off 3 bases at V and 2 bases at J, with 8 bases between the two ends. The CDR3 spans 13 residues. The CDR3 DNA reads as TGTGCCAGCAGCTCTGTAAAAAACACTGAAGCTTTCTTT. It translates to CASSSVKNTEAFF.

The CDR3 region is CASSLTPSGDRATNEQYF. CDR3 bases: TGTGCCAGCAGTTTGACCCCCTCTGGGGACAGGGCGACGAACGAGCAGTACTTC. The chain carries TRBV2 and TRBJ2-7, with TRBD1 matching over 9 bases. The V and J ends lost 5 bases and 5 bases, in that order; junction bases with no gene match: 19. The CDR3 contains 18 residues. The germline CDR1 and CDR2 sequences are SNHLY and FYNNEI.

The rearrangement uses TRBV5-6 and TRBJ2-3; D is ambiguous. V was pared by 4 bases and J by 1 base, with 10 bases between. The CDR3 is 14 amino acids. Germline V gene data show CDR1 as SGHDT and CDR2 as YYEEEE. Here the CDR3 reads CASSQFVGTDTQYF. CDR3 coding DNA: TGTGCCAGCAGCCAGTTTGTGGGCACAGATACGCAGTATTTT.

Sample share makes this clone medium-sized. The gene calls are TRBV4-3 and TRBJ1-5, with 8 bases lining up with TRBD1. CDR3 length: 16 residues. Losses at the gene ends were 0 bases for V and 1 base for J; bases not matched to a gene: 2. Germline V CDR1 and CDR2: LGHNA, YSLEER. The CDR3 bases are TGCGCCAGCAGCCAAGATAGACAGGGGAGCAATCAGCCCCAGCATTTT. Encoded protein: CASSQDRQGSNQPQHF.

V and J are TRBV5-1 and TRBJ2-1, with TRBD1 identical over 9 bases. CDR1 is SGHRS and CDR2 is YFSETQ in the germline V gene. This CDR3 spans 12 amino acids. Trimming at V came to 2 bases and at J to 10 bases, leaving 1 base not matched to a gene. CDR3 DNA: TGCGCCAGCAGCTTACAGGGGGCCGAGCAGTTCTTC. Amino acid sequence: CASSLQGAEQFF.

The V call is TRBV4-3, the J call TRBJ1-5, with no clear D. The germline V gene has CDR1 LGHNA and CDR2 YSLEER. CDR3 length: 15 amino acids. Trimming shortened V by 0 bases and J by 3 bases, and 9 bases separated the two germline ends. The CDR3 DNA reads as TGCGCCAGCAGCCAAGATGGCGGGTCCAATCAGCCCCAGCATTTT. Amino acid sequence: CASSQDGGSNQPQHF.

J is TRBJ1-1 and V is TRBV9; D call uncertain. The CDR3 spans 13 residues. Between the trimmed V and J ends, which lost 4 bases and 11 bases, there was a span of 18 bases. CDR1 is SGDLS, CDR2 YYNGEE, per germline. Here the CDR3 reads CASSLTTSPVAFF. CDR3 DNA sequence: TGTGCCAGCAGCTTAACGACTTCCCCGGTGGCTTTCTTT.

The chain couples TRBV6-6 to TRBJ1-1, with 9 bases fitting TRBD1. The CDR3 extends over 14 amino acids. Germline V gene lookup returns CDR1 MNHNY and CDR2 SVGAGI (reference sequence). V lost 6 bases, J lost 6 bases, and 8 bases stayed unmatched. CDR3 sequence reads: CASRSGQGKPEAFF. DNA of the CDR3: TGTGCCAGCAGATCGGGACAGGGTAAGCCTGAAGCTTTCTTT.

The chain carries TRBV5-6 and TRBJ1-6, with a weak D call TRBD1 (6 bases). This CDR3 is 14 amino acids long. Deletions cut 4 bases from V and 6 bases from J, with 11 bases between. Germline V gives CDR1 SGHDT, CDR2 YYEEEE. The CDR3, as DNA: TGTGCCAGCAGCCGAGGGGACATTAATTCACCCCTCCACTTT. This encodes CASSRGDINSPLHF.

V is TRBV13 and J is TRBJ2-7, with TRBD2 identical over 9 bases. This CDR3 has 14 residues. Germline CDR1 and CDR2: PRHDT and FYEKMQ (reference sequence). The junction had 6 bases not matched to a gene; V was cut back by 4 bases and J by 5 bases. CDR3 DNA: TGTGCCAGCAGCTGGGGACTAGCAGTTAACGAGCAGTACTTC. Its protein product is CASSWGLAVNEQYF. Supplemented by reference TRBV13 and TRBJ2-7, the full variable domain reads AAGVIQSPRHLIKEKRETATLKCYPIPRHDTVYWYQQGPGQDPQFLISFYEKMQSDKGSIPDRFSAQQFSDYHSELNMSSLELGDSALYFCASSWGLAVNEQYFGPGTRLTVT.